Presented here are 8 T cell receptor beta chains from one specimen sequenced in a study of prognosis after radiotherapy for stage I lung cancer. Genomic DNA yielded TCR beta CDR3, amplified by two-round multiplex PCR. Primers specific to each TRBV and TRBJ gene drove first-round PCR. TCRdb called the multiplex PCR reads again in MiXCR, with one record for every CDR3 protein. The table shows about 51,000 distinct CDR3 sequences, with about a third occurring only once. The specimen comprised PBMCs, sampled before or after stereotactic body radiation therapy (not recorded which). All receptors come from a donor at least 50 years old with non-small cell lung cancer.

This clonotype was detected many times. The chain recombines TRBV10-3 with TRBJ1-3; D not certain. CDR3 size: 15 residues. Trimming removed 0 bases at V and 0 bases at J, with 6 bases between. Germline loops: CDR1 ENHRY, CDR2 SYGVKD. The CDR3 sequence: CAISESDGSGNTIYF. The CDR3 nucleotides read TGTGCCATCAGTGAGTCGGACGGCTCTGGAAACACCATATATTTT.

This clonotype was picked up one time. V gene TRBV27 combines with J gene TRBJ1-6, with D maybe TRBD1 (5 bases). This CDR3 has 14 amino acids. The V gene lost 3 bases and the J gene lost 9 bases, with 12 bases spanning the gap. Germline V lookup: CDR1 MNHEY, CDR2 SMNVEV (reference sequence). CDR3 DNA: TGTGCCAGCAGTTTTCTGAGGGGACGTTCACCCCTCCACTTT. This encodes CASSFLRGRSPLHF.

With regard to this clonotype: The junction and the germline gene differ at one end; a read error may be behind it. The V and J genes are TRBV24-1 and TRBJ2-3; TRBD2 agrees at 7 bases. The germline CDR1 and CDR2 sequences are KGHDR and SFDVKD. The CDR3 runs to 17 residues. The CDR3 DNA follows: TGTGCCACCAGTGACAGGACTAGTCGGGTGTCCACATATACGCAGTATTTT. This sequence encodes CATSDRTSRVSTYTQYF.

The rearrangement uses TRBV27 and TRBJ2-6, with D maybe TRBD1 (6 bases). Germline CDR1 MNHEY, CDR2 SMNVEV (reference sequence). The CDR3 has 18 amino acids. Trimming pared 6 bases from V and 4 bases from J, leaving 22 bases between. This CDR3 is CASSSRQVRISGANVLTF. CDR3 sequence (DNA): TGTGCCAGCAGCTCGCGACAGGTACGGATTTCCGGGGCCAACGTCCTGACTTTC. Complete variable domain (other parts from reference TRBV27 and TRBJ2-6): EAQVTQNPRYLITVTGKKLTVTCSQNMNHEYMSWYRQDPGLGLRQIYYSMNVEVTDKGDVPEGYKVSRKEKRNFPLILESPSPNQTSLYFCASSSRQVRISGANVLTFGAGSRLTVL.

Comment on this clonotype: A read error may produce the germline difference seen at one junction end. The chain carries TRBV7-3 and TRBJ1-5; D might be TRBD1 (6 bases). The CDR3 spans 16 residues. The germline V gene encodes CDR1 SGHTA and CDR2 FQGTGA. The CDR3 is CARSSARTVGDKPQHF. CDR3 nucleotide sequence: TGTGCCAGAAGCTCCGCTCGGACAGTGGGGGATAAGCCCCAGCATTTT.

This clonotype was counted between two and nine times. This may stem from a read error, because a much larger clone lies one nucleotide away. V usage is TRBV12-3 or TRBV12-4 and J usage is TRBJ2-7; 8 positions agree with TRBD1. CDR3 length equals 14 residues. Losses at the gene ends were 6 bases for V and 4 bases for J; bases not matched to a gene: 8. This chain's CDR3 is CASSPFGTGYEQYF. The CDR3 DNA follows: TGTGCCAGCAGCCCCTTCGGGACAGGATACGAGCAGTACTTC.

As regards this clonotype: A much larger clone sits a single nucleotide away, making a read error possible. This sequence joins TRBV6-1 and TRBJ2-7, with D perhaps matching TRBD2 (5 bases). CDR1 is MNHNS, CDR2 SASEGT, per germline. The CDR3 sequence is 12 residues long. CDR3 region: CASFQEAYEQCF. Written as DNA, the CDR3 is TGTGCCAGCTTCCAGGAGGCCTACGAGCAGTGCTTC.

This clonotype was recorded many times. The rearrangement uses TRBV11-1 and TRBJ2-2; 11 bases map to TRBD2. The CDR3 totals 14 residues. Germline assignment: CDR1 SGHAT and CDR2 FQDESV (reference sequence). V lost 5 bases and J lost 10; bases outside the gene matches: 6. CDR3 DNA: TGTGCCAGCAGCCCGCGACTAGCGGGAACGGAGCTGTTTTTT. Translated, it gives CASSPRLAGTELFF.